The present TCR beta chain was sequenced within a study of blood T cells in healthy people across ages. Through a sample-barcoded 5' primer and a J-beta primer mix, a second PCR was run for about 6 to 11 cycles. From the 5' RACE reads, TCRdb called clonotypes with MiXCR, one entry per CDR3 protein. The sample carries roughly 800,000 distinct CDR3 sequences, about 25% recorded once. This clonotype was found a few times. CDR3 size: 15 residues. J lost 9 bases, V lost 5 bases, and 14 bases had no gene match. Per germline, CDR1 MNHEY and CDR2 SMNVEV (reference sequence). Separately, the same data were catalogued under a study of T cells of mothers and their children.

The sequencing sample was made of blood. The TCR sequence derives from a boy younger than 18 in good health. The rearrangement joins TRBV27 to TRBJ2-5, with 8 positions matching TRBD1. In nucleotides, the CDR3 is TGTGCCAGCAGTCCGTTTACAGGGGGATTGGAGGCCCAGTACTTC. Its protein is CASSPFTGGLEAQYF.